The clone carrying this T cell receptor (beta chain) has ten or more counts. Its specificity is unknown. The sample originates from a study of identical twins. Whole-study results and caveats: Low generation-probability sequences were in excess among twin-shared out-of-frame alpha sequences. Partly confounded zero-insertion analyses could result from invariant MAIT and iNKT cells. Beta out-of-frame sequences showed weaker excess twin sharing.

TCRdb reanalysed the 5' RACE reads using MiXCR and keeps one entry per CDR3 protein. The data show about 280,000 distinct CDR3 sequences, more than 6.5% seen once. This CDR3 is 16 amino acids long. Trimming cost V 4 bases and J 9 bases, with 22 bases left between them. Germline CDR1 reads SGHAT; CDR2 reads FQNNGV. These data were likewise used in another study, on yellow fever vaccine responses in identical twins.

Material for sequencing was memory (CD45RO+) T cells sorted from blood. V is TRBV11-2 and J is TRBJ2-1; D unclear. The TCR comes from a woman between 18 and 29 years old in good health. CDR3 in DNA: TGTGCCAGCAGCTCATACCTCGCCTCGGGCAACGGTGAGCAGTTCTTC. Its translation: CASSSYLASGNGEQFF.